This T cell receptor beta chain came from a study of response to subunit inactivated influenza vaccine. The CDR3 has 12 amino acids. Germline CDR1 LGHDT, CDR2 YNNKEL (reference sequence). V was cut by 4 bases and J by 7 bases, with 9 bases left in between. MiXCR, run by TCRdb on the RT-PCR reads, gives a single entry per CDR3 protein. The table has hundreds of thousands of distinct CDR3 sequences, about a fifth seen once. The V call is TRBV3-1, the J call TRBJ2-3; D is uncertain. The source was PBMCs from blood, collected less than 22 months after vaccination. The TCR comes from a man between 50 and 69 years old who received an inactivated influenza vaccine. CDR3 bases: TGTGCCAGCAGCCTACTTCCATATACGCAGTATTTT. Translating it yields CASSLLPYTQYF.